These T cell receptor beta chains were read from a single sample in a study of T-cell memory formation after mild COVID-19. TCRdb re-called the 5' RACE reads through MiXCR, storing one row per CDR3 protein. The table lists about 57,000 distinct CDR3 sequences, approximately 12% of them singletons. Material: PBMCs or a T cell subset sorted from them (not recorded which). These TCRs come from a man younger than 35 who had mild COVID-19 (a few samples of this study predate the infection). Cell type and time point are not known. Both conserved end residues are part of each CDR3. The D gene is left open where the match is weak. A row's size may be missing; if present it is once, few, many or a size class.

D	size	J	V	CDR3	DNA
TRBD1	NA	TRBJ1-5	TRBV15	CATNPGGGNQPQHF	TGTGCCACTAACCCAGGGGGAGGCAATCAGCCCCAGCATTTT
NA	few	TRBJ2-6	TRBV4-2	CASSQDLDSGANVLTF	TGTGCCAGCAGCCAAGATCTGGATTCTGGGGCCAACGTCCTGACTTTC
NA	NA	TRBJ2-1	TRBV7-6	CASSLAPTATDLEQFF	TGTGCCAGCAGCTTAGCGCCTACGGCAACGGACCTTGAGCAGTTCTTC
NA	few	TRBJ1-6	TRBV28	CASSGGLGQGSPLHF	TGTGCCAGCAGTGGAGGTTTGGGTCAAGGATCACCCCTCCACTTT
NA	few	TRBJ1-1	TRBV15	CATSRGRGYRENTEAFF	TGTGCCACCAGCAGGGGAAGGGGCTACAGGGAGAACACTGAAGCTTTCTTT
NA	NA	TRBJ2-3	TRBV7-2	CASTYRRAYTDTQYF	TGTGCCAGCACCTACAGAAGGGCCTACACGGATACGCAGTATTTT
NA	many	TRBJ1-2	TRBV7-2	CASSLGLSPSSWGYTF	TGTGCCAGCAGCTTAGGTCTCAGTCCGTCTTCATGGGGCTACACCTTC
NA	few	TRBJ1-1	TRBV5-1	CASSLEPQNTEAFF	TGCGCCAGCAGCTTGGAACCACAGAACACTGAAGCTTTCTTT
NA	many	TRBJ2-5	TRBV24-1	CATSASRWGSQETQYF	TGTGCCACCAGTGCGTCCCGGTGGGGGAGCCAAGAGACCCAGTACTTC
NA	NA	TRBJ1-6	TRBV9	CASSKAGSYNSPLHF	TGTGCCAGCAGCAAGGCGGGCTCCTATAATTCACCCCTCCACTTT
NA	few	TRBJ1-4	TRBV5-1	CASSLASQEGEKLFF	TGCGCCAGCAGCTTGGCCAGCCAGGAGGGAGAAAAACTGTTTTTT
NA	NA	TRBJ2-7	TRBV4-3	CASSHEGGWGGEQYF	TGCGCCAGCAGCCACGAAGGGGGCTGGGGGGGTGAGCAGTACTTC
TRBD1	few	TRBJ1-6	TRBV18	CASSPSGQGQPPLHF	TGTGCCAGCTCACCCTCGGGACAGGGTCAGCCGCCCCTCCACTTT
TRBD1	few	TRBJ1-1	TRBV5-1	CASRRGQTTFETNTEAFF	TGCGCCAGCAGGCGGGGACAGACGACTTTTGAAACGAACACTGAAGCTTTCTTT
NA	NA	TRBJ1-4	TRBV2	CASAPGIERRRLF	TGTGCCAGCGCCCCAGGTATCGAAAGGCGCCGGCTTTTT
NA	many	TRBJ2-5	TRBV20-1	CSARTPTQYF	TGCAGTGCCCGGACTCCTACCCAGTACTTC
NA	few	TRBJ1-4	TRBV4-2	CASSQEREKLFF	TGTGCCAGCAGCCAAGAAAGAGAAAAACTGTTTTTT